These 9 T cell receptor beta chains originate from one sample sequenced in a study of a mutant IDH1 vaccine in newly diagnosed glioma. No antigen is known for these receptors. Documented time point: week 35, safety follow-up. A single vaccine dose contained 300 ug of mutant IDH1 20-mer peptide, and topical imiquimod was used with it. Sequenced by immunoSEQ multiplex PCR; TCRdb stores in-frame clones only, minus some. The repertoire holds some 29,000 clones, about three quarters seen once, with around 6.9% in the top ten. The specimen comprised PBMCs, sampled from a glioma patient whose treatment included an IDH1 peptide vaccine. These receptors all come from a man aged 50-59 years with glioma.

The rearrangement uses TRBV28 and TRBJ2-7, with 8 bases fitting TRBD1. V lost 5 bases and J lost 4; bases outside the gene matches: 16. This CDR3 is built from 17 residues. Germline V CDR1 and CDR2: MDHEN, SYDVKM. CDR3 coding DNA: TGTGCCAGCAGTGCTGGGGCTGGACAGGGATGGCCTTACGAGCAGTACTTC. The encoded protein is CASSAGAGQGWPYEQYF.

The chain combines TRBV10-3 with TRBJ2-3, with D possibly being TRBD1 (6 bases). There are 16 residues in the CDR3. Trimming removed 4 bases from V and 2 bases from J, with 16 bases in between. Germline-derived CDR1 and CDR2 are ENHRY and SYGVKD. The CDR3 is CAISGGEWGPTDTQYF. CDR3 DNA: TGTGCCATCAGTGGGGGAGAATGGGGGCCCACAGATACGCAGTATTTT.

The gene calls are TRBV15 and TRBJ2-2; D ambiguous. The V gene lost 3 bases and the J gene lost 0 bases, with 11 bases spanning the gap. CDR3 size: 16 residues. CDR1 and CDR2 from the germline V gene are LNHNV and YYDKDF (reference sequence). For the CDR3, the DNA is TGTGCCACCAGCAGGACTCGCAGGTCGAACACCGGGGAGCTGTTTTTT. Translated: CATSRTRRSNTGELFF.

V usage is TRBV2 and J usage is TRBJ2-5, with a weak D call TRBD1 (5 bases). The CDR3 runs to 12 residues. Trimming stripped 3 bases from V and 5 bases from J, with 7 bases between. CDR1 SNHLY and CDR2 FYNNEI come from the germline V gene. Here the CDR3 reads CASSDRVETQYF. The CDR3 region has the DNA TGTGCCAGCAGTGACAGGGTGGAGACCCAGTACTTC.

The CDR3 DNA sequence: TGCGCCAGCAGCCACCCTGACTCTGGAAACACCATATATTTT. This gives the protein CASSHPDSGNTIYF. This chain links TRBV4-1 with TRBJ1-3; D call uncertain. The CDR3 length is 14 residues. From germline, CDR1 is MGHRA and CDR2 YSYEKL. V lost 3 bases and J lost 0, with 6 bases in between.

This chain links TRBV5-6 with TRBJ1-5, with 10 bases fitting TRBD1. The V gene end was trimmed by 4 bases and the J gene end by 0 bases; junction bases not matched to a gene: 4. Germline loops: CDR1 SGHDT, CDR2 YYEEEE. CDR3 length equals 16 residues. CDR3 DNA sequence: TGTGCCAGCAGCCGAGGGACAGGGGATAGCAATCAGCCCCAGCATTTT. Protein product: CASSRGTGDSNQPQHF.

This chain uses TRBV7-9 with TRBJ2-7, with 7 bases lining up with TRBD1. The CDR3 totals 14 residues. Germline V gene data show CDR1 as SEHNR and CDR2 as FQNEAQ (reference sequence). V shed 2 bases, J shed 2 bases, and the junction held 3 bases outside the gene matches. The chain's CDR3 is CASSLSGTAYEQYF. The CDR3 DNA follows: TGTGCCAGCAGCTTATCGGGGACAGCCTACGAGCAGTACTTC.

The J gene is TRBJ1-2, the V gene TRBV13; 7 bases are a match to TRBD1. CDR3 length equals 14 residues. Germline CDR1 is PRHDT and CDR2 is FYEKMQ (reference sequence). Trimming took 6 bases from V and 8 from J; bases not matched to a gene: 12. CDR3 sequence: CASSPQGGGLGYTF. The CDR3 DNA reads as TGTGCCAGCAGTCCCCAGGGAGGGGGCTTGGGCTACACCTTC.

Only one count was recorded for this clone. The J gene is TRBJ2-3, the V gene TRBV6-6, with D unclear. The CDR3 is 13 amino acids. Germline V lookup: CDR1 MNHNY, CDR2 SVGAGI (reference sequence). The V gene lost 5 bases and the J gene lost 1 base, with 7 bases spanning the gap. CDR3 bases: TGTGCCAGCAGTCCCCCGGGCACAGATACGCAGTATTTT. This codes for CASSPPGTDTQYF.